Listed below are T cell receptor beta chains from one sample, sequenced in a study of neurological immune-mediated disorders. Each CDR3 protein is one row after TCRdb ran MiXCR on the 5' RACE reads. The repertoire consists of about 20,000 distinct CDR3 sequences, with around 2.5% occurring once and the leading ten covering about 5.5%. Sequenced sample: PBMCs. These receptors all come from a woman younger than 30 with multiple sclerosis. CDR3s include the opening cysteine and the closing phenylalanine or tryptophan. Fields, in order: CDR3 DNA, CDR3 protein, V gene, clone size, D gene, J gene. D genes are given only for firm matches. Clone size is shown for a subset of rows, as once, few, many or a class of expanded clone.

DNA: TGTGCCAGCAGTTCCCGACTAGCGAATGAGCAGTTCTTC; CDR3: CASSSRLANEQFF; V: TRBV12-3/TRBV12-4; size: many; D: TRBD2; J: TRBJ2-1
DNA: TGTGCCAGCAGGACAGGGGGCGGGGAGCTGTTTTTT; CDR3: CASRTGGGELFF; V: TRBV6-5; size: many; D: TRBD1; J: TRBJ2-2
DNA: TGTGCCAGCAGCCAAGTAGTAGTGTGGCTGTTTTTT; CDR3: CASSQVVVWLFF; V: TRBV3-1; size: medium-sized; D: NA; J: TRBJ2-2
DNA: TGCAGCGCGGGCTTAGCGGGCCAACCGCCCAGGGAGACCCAGTACTTC; CDR3: CSAGLAGQPPRETQYF; V: TRBV20-1; size: many; D: TRBD2; J: TRBJ2-5
DNA: TGTGCCACCAGTGATCCCCGGACTAGCCATGAGCAGTTCTTC; CDR3: CATSDPRTSHEQFF; V: TRBV24-1; size: many; D: TRBD2; J: TRBJ2-1
DNA: TGTGCTAGCAGCTCGACAGGGGTTAACACCGGGGAGCTGTTTTTT; CDR3: CASSSTGVNTGELFF; V: TRBV7-7; size: NA; D: TRBD1; J: TRBJ2-2
DNA: TGTGCCAGCAGCCTCAAGGACGAGCAGTACTTC; CDR3: CASSLKDEQYF; V: TRBV3-1; size: many; D: NA; J: TRBJ2-7
DNA: TGTGCCAGCAGTGAACCTTGGGATACGCAGTATTTT; CDR3: CASSEPWDTQYF; V: TRBV6-1; size: many; D: NA; J: TRBJ2-3
DNA: TGTGCCAGCAGCTCAGGACTCCGGGAGGGTGGCTACACCTTC; CDR3: CASSSGLREGGYTF; V: TRBV11-3; size: many; D: NA; J: TRBJ1-2
DNA: TGTGCCAGCAGTTTAAACAAGGGGGTAGCTTTCTTT; CDR3: CASSLNKGVAFF; V: TRBV12-3/TRBV12-4; size: many; D: NA; J: TRBJ1-1
DNA: TGTGCCATCAGTGAGTCGCGGACTGACGAGCAGTACTTC; CDR3: CAISESRTDEQYF; V: TRBV10-3; size: many; D: NA; J: TRBJ2-7
DNA: TGCAGCGTTGGAGCATACAGGGGAGGTGGAGAGACCCAGTACTTC; CDR3: CSVGAYRGGGETQYF; V: TRBV29-1; size: many; D: NA; J: TRBJ2-5
DNA: TGTGCCAGCAGTGAAGCTTCTGGACGGAGCAGGGCGACCCAGTACTTC; CDR3: CASSEASGRSRATQYF; V: TRBV6-1; size: many; D: NA; J: TRBJ2-5
DNA: TGTGCCAGCAGTTTTGATCGCGCCTCCTACGAGCAGTACTTC; CDR3: CASSFDRASYEQYF; V: TRBV12-3/TRBV12-4; size: many; D: NA; J: TRBJ2-7
DNA: TGTGCCAGCAGCTCACAAGAGACCCAGTACTTC; CDR3: CASSSQETQYF; V: TRBV7-9; size: many; D: NA; J: TRBJ2-5
DNA: TGTGCCATCAGTATAAGACAGGGAGGAGACAATGAGCAGTTCTTC; CDR3: CAISIRQGGDNEQFF; V: TRBV10-3; size: few; D: NA; J: TRBJ2-1
DNA: TGTGCCAGCAGTTTGGGTGGGGCGTCGGCTTTCTTT; CDR3: CASSLGGASAFF; V: TRBV12-3/TRBV12-4; size: many; D: NA; J: TRBJ1-1
DNA: TGTGCCAGCAGCCATGGGACTAGCGGCCTAGCCAAAAACATTCAGTACTTC; CDR3: CASSHGTSGLAKNIQYF; V: TRBV12-3/TRBV12-4; size: many; D: TRBD2; J: TRBJ2-4
DNA: TGTGCCAGCAGCCGAGGATCCGGGGAGCTGTTTTTT; CDR3: CASSRGSGELFF; V: TRBV3-1; size: NA; D: NA; J: TRBJ2-2
DNA: TGTGCCAGCAGCGTAGGGGACACGAACACTGAAGCTTTCTTT; CDR3: CASSVGDTNTEAFF; V: TRBV9; size: many; D: NA; J: TRBJ1-1
DNA: TGTGCCAGCAGTGTGCCCGGGACAGGGAACTATGGCTACACCTTC; CDR3: CASSVPGTGNYGYTF; V: TRBV28; size: medium-sized; D: TRBD1; J: TRBJ1-2
DNA: TGCAGTGTCCCGCCAGGGGGCCGGGAGACCCAGTACTTC; CDR3: CSVPPGGRETQYF; V: TRBV20-1; size: many; D: TRBD1; J: TRBJ2-5
DNA: TGTGCCAGCAGGAGGGGGCGAGTACGTACTAATGAAAAACTGTTTTTT; CDR3: CASRRGRVRTNEKLFF; V: TRBV28; size: many; D: TRBD1; J: TRBJ1-4
DNA: TGTGCCAGCTCACGCCGGGAGGGGCATAGCGACTCCTACAATGAGCAGTTCTTC; CDR3: CASSRREGHSDSYNEQFF; V: TRBV18; size: few; D: TRBD2; J: TRBJ2-1
DNA: TGTGCCAGCAGGTTAGCAGGGTCCGGGGCCAACGTCCTGACTTTC; CDR3: CASRLAGSGANVLTF; V: TRBV12-3/TRBV12-4; size: many; D: NA; J: TRBJ2-6
DNA: TGTGCCACCAGCAGCGGACTCTCCTACAATGAGCAGTTCTTC; CDR3: CATSSGLSYNEQFF; V: TRBV15; size: many; D: NA; J: TRBJ2-1
DNA: TGTGCTAGTGGTTCCTGGGGGCAGGGGCGGACTGAAGCTTTCTTT; CDR3: CASGSWGQGRTEAFF; V: TRBV12-5; size: many; D: NA; J: TRBJ1-1
DNA: TGCAGTGCTAGAGACAGAACAAAGAACACTGAAGCTTTCTTT; CDR3: CSARDRTKNTEAFF; V: TRBV20-1; size: many; D: NA; J: TRBJ1-1
DNA: TGTGCCAGCAGGACGGATCAGAACACTGAAGCTTTCTTT; CDR3: CASRTDQNTEAFF; V: TRBV12-3/TRBV12-4; size: many; D: NA; J: TRBJ1-1
DNA: TGCGCCAGCAGCCCGGTCTCGGGACAGGGCTCCCCCGAGCAGTACTTC; CDR3: CASSPVSGQGSPEQYF; V: TRBV5-1; size: many; D: TRBD1; J: TRBJ2-7
DNA: TGCGCCAGCAGCTTGGGAGGGGCTGGTAGTGAGCAGTTCTTC; CDR3: CASSLGGAGSEQFF; V: TRBV5-1; size: many; D: NA; J: TRBJ2-1
DNA: TGTGCCATCAGTGAGGACAGGGCAGGGATCAATGAGCAGTTCTTC; CDR3: CAISEDRAGINEQFF; V: TRBV10-3; size: many; D: TRBD1; J: TRBJ2-1
DNA: TGCAGTGCTAGAGATAACGGGAGGACGGGGTACCAAGAGACCCAGTACTTC; CDR3: CSARDNGRTGYQETQYF; V: TRBV20-1; size: many; D: TRBD2; J: TRBJ2-5
DNA: TGCAGTGTCCGGGGAGGGAGGTTCGGTGAAGCTTTCTTT; CDR3: CSVRGGRFGEAFF; V: TRBV20-1; size: many; D: NA; J: TRBJ1-1
DNA: TGTGCCATCAGTGGCGGATACGAGCAGTACTTC; CDR3: CAISGGYEQYF; V: TRBV10-3; size: many; D: NA; J: TRBJ2-7
DNA: TGCAGTGCTAGAGCTATCAGGGGGGGAGAGACCCAGTACTTC; CDR3: CSARAIRGGETQYF; V: TRBV20-1; size: many; D: NA; J: TRBJ2-5
DNA: TGTGCCAGCAGCTTGTTTACCCTAATGAACACTGAAGCTTTCTTT; CDR3: CASSLFTLMNTEAFF; V: TRBV7-8; size: many; D: NA; J: TRBJ1-1
DNA: TGCGCCAGCAGCGAGGGGAGCTACAATGAGCAGTTCTTC; CDR3: CASSEGSYNEQFF; V: TRBV5-1; size: many; D: NA; J: TRBJ2-1
DNA: TGTGCCAGCAGTCGCGACTCTGGAAACACCATATATTTT; CDR3: CASSRDSGNTIYF; V: TRBV6-5; size: many; D: NA; J: TRBJ1-3
DNA: TGTGCCAGCAGCCAAGGATCTGGTGAGCAGTTCTTC; CDR3: CASSQGSGEQFF; V: TRBV4-2; size: NA; D: NA; J: TRBJ2-1
DNA: TGTGCCAGCAGCCTCGGCGTCAGCGGGGGTCCCTCGGAGACCCAGTACTTC; CDR3: CASSLGVSGGPSETQYF; V: TRBV3-1; size: many; D: TRBD2; J: TRBJ2-5
DNA: TGCAGTGCTAGAGTTTGGGACAGGGAGGACTACGAGCAGTACTTC; CDR3: CSARVWDREDYEQYF; V: TRBV20-1; size: many; D: TRBD1; J: TRBJ2-7
DNA: TGTGCCACCAGCATGGGACAGGGGCCCTACAATGAGCAGTTCTTC; CDR3: CATSMGQGPYNEQFF; V: TRBV15; size: many; D: TRBD1; J: TRBJ2-1
DNA: TGCAGTGCTAGAGAATCGGTGGGAGCCGCTGAAGCTTTCTTT; CDR3: CSARESVGAAEAFF; V: TRBV20-1; size: many; D: NA; J: TRBJ1-1
DNA: TGCAGTGCTAGAGGGACTAGCGGGGTATCAGATACGCAGTATTTT; CDR3: CSARGTSGVSDTQYF; V: TRBV20-1; size: medium-sized; D: TRBD2; J: TRBJ2-3
DNA: TGTGCCAGCAGAACCCCGGGACAGGGGAACACCGGGGAGCTGTTTTTT; CDR3: CASRTPGQGNTGELFF; V: TRBV11-2; size: many; D: TRBD1; J: TRBJ2-2